The present T cell receptor beta chain was sequenced within a study of naive and memory T cell subsets. V trimming: 3 bases; J trimming: 3 bases; junction bases outside the gene matches: 5. The length of the CDR3 is 15 residues. Germline assignment: CDR1 SGHTA and CDR2 FQGNSA. A UMI-containing oligonucleotide was joined by 3' ligation to the TCR cDNA template. Whole blood, 2.5 ml, came from adult healthy volunteers. The SP2 primer and nested alpha and beta constant region primers amplified ligated cDNA in four rounds. Reverse transcription of blood and skin TCR RNA was primed at alpha and beta constant regions. TCRdb reprocessed the 5' RACE reads via MiXCR and lists one record per CDR3 protein. The data contain 60,000 or so distinct CDR3 sequences, approximately 7.2% of them singletons. In its sample, this clonotype was seen a few times. Its cognate antigen is unknown. Notes on the study in general: The RNA method is potentially sensitive to activation and differentiation changes.

This sequence joins TRBV7-2 and TRBJ2-1, with 7 bases matching TRBD1. The receptor was isolated from a male donor in good health. The CDR3: CASSLTGRDYNEQFF. The DNA for the CDR3 is TGTGCCAGCAGCTTGACAGGGAGAGACTACAATGAGCAGTTCTTC.